The clone carrying this T cell receptor beta chain was seen many times. What it binds is not known. The data originate from a study of Graves' ophthalmopathy and Graves' hyperthyroidism. Amplification of the TCR beta CDR3 regions used RNA transcripts (as template). The library came from an HTBI-primed first-round RT-PCR and a second-round multiplex PCR. TCRdb analysed the multiplex PCR reads with MiXCR anew, one entry per CDR3 protein. The sample consists of 600,000 to 700,000 distinct CDR3 sequences, over 40% of them appearing once. As the starting material, over 9.5 ml of fresh peripheral blood yielded the PBMCs. There are 15 residues in the CDR3. Germline V gives CDR1 SGHTA, CDR2 FQGNSA. V dropped 0 bases and J dropped 5; count of bases not matched to a gene: 5. Regarding the study as a whole: Blood repertoires reportedly contained most expanded thyroid clonotypes above 0.001 frequency. For separating ophthalmopathy from stable hyperthyroidism, a 13-signature model gave 85% to 90% sensitivity and 80% to 84% specificity.

The V and J genes are TRBV7-2 and TRBJ2-7; 9 positions agree with TRBD2. This clonotype was sampled from an adult man with Graves' ophthalmopathy. The specimen sequenced was peripheral blood. In DNA form, the CDR3 reads TGTGCCAGCAGCTTAGCTAGCGGGAGAGGAGACGAGCAGTACTTC. The encoded protein is CASSLASGRGDEQYF.